This T cell receptor beta chain was obtained from a study of blood T cell repertoires in COVID-19. Turning to the study itself: T cells, B-cell-depleted T cells, or PBMCs provided the cDNA or gDNA that served as material.

The CDR3 is made up of 17 amino acids. Trimming removed 0 bases at V and 0 bases at J, with 13 bases between. Germline V gene data show CDR1 as SGHNT and CDR2 as YYREEE (reference sequence). TCRdb's copy holds only in-frame clones and misses some; the assay was immunoSEQ multiplex PCR. The sample lists around 100,000 clones, around 84% occurring once. The source material was peripheral blood. The TCR comes from a woman between 70 and 85 years old with active or convalescent COVID-19. The chain recombines TRBV5-4 with TRBJ2-1; TRBD2 might be the D (5 bases). The CDR3 sequence is CASSLGRPGNSYNEQFF. CDR3 bases: TGTGCCAGCAGCTTGGGTCGTCCCGGGAACTCCTACAATGAGCAGTTCTTC.